The rows below give T cell receptor beta chains drawn from one sample of a study of blood T cell repertoires in COVID-19. Measured with immunoSEQ multiplex PCR; TCRdb has only the in-frame clones, and not every one. The sample lists 95,000 to 100,000 clones, 91% occurring once. The sample taken for sequencing was peripheral blood. These receptors originate from a man aged 50-60 years with acute or convalescent COVID-19. The CDR3 runs from the conserved cysteine through the conserved F or W. The D gene is left open where the match is weak. Not all rows give a size; the values are once, few, many and, for expanded clones, a class.

clone_size j_call v_call d_call cdr3_aa cdr3_nt
. TRBJ1-2 TRBV29-1 . CSVVAGASYGYTF TGCAGCGTTGTGGCGGGGGCGAGCTATGGCTACACCTTC
. TRBJ1-5 TRBV18 TRBD1 CASSPDRAGVNSNQPQHF TGTGCCAGCTCCCCCGACAGGGCAGGAGTGAATAGCAATCAGCCCCAGCATTTT
few TRBJ2-7 TRBV19 . CASSAGTLYEQYF TGTGCCAGTAGTGCCGGGACTCTCTACGAGCAGTACTTC
. TRBJ2-5 TRBV5-1 TRBD2 CASGGVGETQYF TGCGCCAGCGGGGGGGTCGGAGAGACCCAGTACTTC
. TRBJ1-6 TRBV28 . CASSGVGSPLHF TGTGCCAGCAGCGGGGTAGGGTCACCCCTCCACTTT
. TRBJ1-4 TRBV30 . CAWSVRAGTNEKLFF TGTGCCTGGAGTGTACGAGCAGGGACTAATGAAAAACTGTTTTTT
. TRBJ1-4 TRBV5-4 . CASSLGTIPGDNEKLFF TGTGCCAGCAGCTTGGGGACGATACCAGGGGATAATGAAAAACTGTTTTTT
. TRBJ2-3 TRBV9 TRBD2 CASSPGGASTDTQYF TGTGCCAGCAGCCCCGGGGGGGCTAGCACAGATACGCAGTATTTT
. TRBJ2-5 TRBV6-2/TRBV6-3 . CASSYGGQQETQYF TGTGCCAGCAGTTACGGTGGACAGCAAGAGACCCAGTACTTC
. TRBJ1-4 TRBV27 TRBD1 CASSNRGRYEKLFF TGTGCCAGCAGTAACAGGGGGAGGTATGAAAAACTGTTTTTT
. TRBJ2-1 TRBV11-3 . CASSYPSSSYNEQFF TGTGCCAGCAGCTATCCGTCGAGCTCCTACAATGAGCAGTTCTTC
. TRBJ1-5 TRBV19 TRBD1 CASSMGQGFQPQHF TGTGCCAGTAGTATGGGACAGGGCTTTCAGCCCCAGCATTTT
. TRBJ1-1 TRBV2 . CASSAENTEAFF TGTGCCAGCAGTGCAGAGAACACTGAAGCTTTCTTT
. TRBJ1-4 TRBV19 TRBD1 CASQNPRTGDNEKLFF TGTGCCAGTCAGAACCCCCGGACAGGCGATAATGAAAAACTGTTTTTT
once TRBJ2-4 TRBV3-1/TRBV3-2 . CASSQGGAGNIQYF TGTGCCAGCAGCCAAGGCGGGGCTGGAAACATTCAGTACTTC
. TRBJ2-1 TRBV5-5 . CASSFRLDGSYNEQFF TGTGCCAGCAGCTTCCGACTAGACGGCTCCTACAATGAGCAGTTCTTC